The subject of this entry is one T cell receptor (beta chain). This specimen belongs to a study of blood T cell repertoires in COVID-19. Study details: The study drew acute and convalescent COVID-19 samples from the United States, Italy and Spain.

Original processing notes: How many nucleated cells were present was estimated from reference gene primer amplification. Some clones are missing from TCRdb's copy, which holds only in-frame ones; the method was immunoSEQ multiplex PCR. That table is the source of V, J and clone size, and D and trimming were worked out from the DNA. The sample lists approximately 240,000 clones; just under 85% were seen once. This CDR3 is 12 amino acids long. Germline trimming cut 2 bases from V and 7 bases from J; bases unmatched to any gene: 0. The sequence came from a man aged 45-65 years with acute or convalescent COVID-19. This chain uses TRBV12-3 or TRBV12-4 with TRBJ1-2; TRBD1 matches 8 bases. The sequenced sample consisted of peripheral blood. The DNA of the CDR3 is TGTGCCAGCAGTTTACAGGGGGCTGGCTACACCTTC. Its translation is CASSLQGAGYTF.